The 3 T cell receptor beta chains below come from one sample, sequenced in a study of blood T cell repertoires in COVID-19. The method was immunoSEQ multiplex PCR; TCRdb's version includes in-frame clones alone and lacks a portion of them. Counted here are 160,000 or so clones, 84% occurring once; the ten biggest clones make up nearly 8%. The material sequenced was PBMCs or T cells enriched from blood (not recorded which). These TCRs come from a woman between 45 and 60 years old who had recovered from COVID-19.

This clone was seen just once. The V gene is TRBV6-2 or TRBV6-3, the J gene TRBJ1-5, with TRBD1 matching 7 bases. V lost 6 bases to trimming and J lost 7 bases; unmatched junction nucleotides: 9. CDR3 size: 14 residues. The germline CDR1 and CDR2 sequences are MNHEY and SVGEGT. The CDR3 DNA reads as TGTGCCAGCAGCCCATCGGACAGGCGGCAGCCCCAGCATTTT. The encoded protein is CASSPSDRRQPQHF.

The V and J genes are TRBV5-6 and TRBJ2-2, with D perhaps TRBD1 (6 bases). V shed 0 bases and J shed 6 bases, with 9 bases lying between them. The CDR3 runs to 14 residues. Germline CDR1 reads SGHDT; CDR2 reads YYEEEE. CDR3 sequence: CASSLAGAPGELFF. CDR3 in DNA: TGTGCCAGCAGCTTGGCAGGGGCGCCCGGGGAGCTGTTTTTT.

The V call is TRBV5-6, the J call TRBJ1-5; TRBD1 might be the D (5 bases). Per germline, CDR1 SGHDT and CDR2 YYEEEE. The CDR3 contains 16 residues. V lost 4 bases and J lost 1, with 15 bases in between. The CDR3 sequence: CASSASLGQSNQPQHF. The CDR3, as DNA: TGTGCCAGCAGCGCATCTCTTGGACAAAGCAATCAGCCCCAGCATTTT.